This T cell receptor (beta chain) was sequenced during a study of T cells in women clearing cervical HPV infection. Repertoires were generated with immunoSEQ multiplex PCR, while TCRdb's copy carries only in-frame clones and drops some. This sample's table has roughly 50,000 clones. In the case of this clone: The CDR3 is cut off 3 residues early in the read; its end comes from the germline J gene.

From germline, CDR1 is SEHNR and CDR2 FQNEAQ (reference sequence). The CDR3 runs to 13 residues. V lost 4 bases, J lost 4 bases, and 3 bases stayed unmatched. The chain couples TRBV7-9 to TRBJ1-2; 7 nucleotides line up with TRBD1. The sequenced sample was blood buffy coat. This TCR was recovered from a woman aged 18 to 75 with a cervical HPV16 infection that either progressed to CIN3+ or cleared (not recorded which). CDR3 protein: CASSSGQFYGYTF. The sequenced CDR3 bases are TGTGCCAGCAGCTCGGGACAGTTCTATGGC.